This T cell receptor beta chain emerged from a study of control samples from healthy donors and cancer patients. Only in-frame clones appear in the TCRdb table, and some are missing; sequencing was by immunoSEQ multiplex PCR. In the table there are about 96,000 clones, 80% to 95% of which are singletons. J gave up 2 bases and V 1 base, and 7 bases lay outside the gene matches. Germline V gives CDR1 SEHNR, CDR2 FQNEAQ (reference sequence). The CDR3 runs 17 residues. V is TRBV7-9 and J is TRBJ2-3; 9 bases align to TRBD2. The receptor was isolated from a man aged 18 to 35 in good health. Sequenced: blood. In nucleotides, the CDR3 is TGTGCCAGCAGCTTAGGGGAACTAGCGGGCCACACAGATACGCAGTATTTT. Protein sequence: CASSLGELAGHTDTQYF.